This entry lists 15 T cell receptor beta chains sequenced from one sample in a study of early T cells in non-severe SARS-CoV-2 infection. MiXCR, run by TCRdb on the 5' RACE reads, gives a single entry per CDR3 protein. This table holds 25,000 to 30,000 distinct CDR3 sequences, more than 4.5% found once. Input material: whole blood. All receptors come from an adult who was a healthcare worker with PCR-confirmed SARS-CoV-2 infection or an uninfected control (not recorded which).

A few counts support this clonotype. This sequence joins TRBV29-1 and TRBJ2-3, with TRBD2 identical over 9 bases. Unmatched junction bases numbered 8, after V lost 4 bases and J lost 6 bases. CDR1 is SQVTM, CDR2 ANQGSEA, per germline. The CDR3 is made up of 14 amino acids. For the CDR3, the DNA is TGCAGCGTTGCCAGCGGGGGGACGGGGGATACGCAGTATTTT. Its protein product is CSVASGGTGDTQYF.

This clonotype was observed a few times. The chain is built from TRBV5-5 and TRBJ2-3, with 7 positions matching TRBD2. Germline CDR1 and CDR2: SGHKS and YYEKEE (reference sequence). The trim removed 2 bases at V and 0 bases at J, leaving 3 bases unmatched. This CDR3 has 15 residues. The CDR3 DNA reads TGTGCCAGCAGCTTAGCGGGGAGAAGCACAGATACGCAGTATTTT. Protein product: CASSLAGRSTDTQYF.

This clonotype was seen many times. The chain carries TRBV27 and TRBJ1-4; D may be TRBD1 (5 bases). The V gene lost 6 bases and the J gene lost 4 bases, with 21 bases spanning the gap. This CDR3 has 17 amino acids. Germline loops: CDR1 MNHEY, CDR2 SMNVEV (reference sequence). The CDR3 DNA sequence: TGTGCCAGCAGCTATAGGGATCCGGGACGGATTAATGAAAAACTGTTTTTT. Translating gives CASSYRDPGRINEKLFF.

The chain employs TRBV19 and TRBJ2-7; 8 bases map to TRBD2. From germline, CDR1 is LNHDA and CDR2 SQIVND (reference sequence). The CDR3 runs to 17 residues. V shed 3 bases, J shed 0 bases, and the junction held 10 bases outside the gene matches. The CDR3 DNA reads TGTGCCAGTAGTATCCGGTATAGCGGGACGAGCTCCTACGAGCAGTACTTC. It yields the protein CASSIRYSGTSSYEQYF.

This clonotype has a count of ten or more. This sequence joins TRBV5-5 and TRBJ2-3; D unresolved. This CDR3 has 15 residues. Trimming pared 0 bases from V and 0 bases from J, leaving 8 bases between. Germline V gene sequence: CDR1 SGHKS, CDR2 YYEKEE (reference sequence). The CDR3 coding sequence is TGTGCCAGCAGCTTGGCGGGTTCTAGCACAGATACGCAGTATTTT. Protein sequence: CASSLAGSSTDTQYF.

This clonotype was counted at least ten times. The gene calls are TRBV27 and TRBJ1-6, with a possible D match to TRBD1 (5 bases). Germline CDR1 MNHEY, CDR2 SMNVEV (reference sequence). Between the trimmed V and J ends, which lost 5 bases and 5 bases, there was a span of 10 bases. CDR3 length: 14 residues. CDR3 sequence: CASSKDRDNSPLHF. DNA of the CDR3: TGTGCCAGCAGTAAAGACAGAGATAATTCACCCCTCCACTTT.

This clonotype was observed at least ten times. The chain employs TRBV18 and TRBJ2-2; the match to TRBD2 covers 10 bases. The CDR3 is 18 residues long. Germline-derived CDR1 and CDR2 are KGHSH and LQKENI. Unmatched junction bases numbered 10, after V lost 3 bases and J lost 3 bases. CDR3 region: CASSPIPPSGSYTGELFF. The CDR3 nucleotides read TGTGCCAGCTCACCGATCCCTCCTAGCGGGAGTTACACCGGGGAGCTGTTTTTT.

This clonotype has at least ten counts. V usage is TRBV28 and J usage is TRBJ1-2; no definite D call. CDR1 and CDR2 (germline): MDHEN, SYDVKM. Trimming pared 7 bases from V and 4 bases from J, leaving 19 bases between. The CDR3 loop spans 15 amino acids. The CDR3 coding sequence is TGTGCCAGCACCCGTATAAAGGGTACCTCCTATGGCTACACCTTC. This encodes CASTRIKGTSYGYTF.

The table lists this clonotype with a few counts. The chain joins TRBV5-1 to TRBJ2-3; TRBD1 matches 8 bases. CDR3 length: 16 amino acids. CDR1 and CDR2 (germline): SGHRS, YFSETQ. J was trimmed by 2 bases and V by 4 bases; bases with no gene match: 9. CDR3 DNA sequence: TGCGCCAGCAGCCTACGGACAGGGAGTATCACAGATACGCAGTATTTT. It codes for CASSLRTGSITDTQYF.

This clonotype showed up many times. The chain uses TRBV7-9 and TRBJ2-7; 10 nucleotides line up with TRBD2. V trimming: 5 bases; J trimming: 4 bases; junction bases outside the gene matches: 5. In germline, CDR1 is SEHNR, CDR2 FQNEAQ (reference sequence). The CDR3 consists of 14 residues. The CDR3: CASSHTSGEYEQYF. CDR3 nucleotides: TGTGCCAGCAGCCATACTAGCGGGGAATACGAGCAGTACTTC.

The chain recombines TRBV28 with TRBJ2-7; a weak D match, TRBD1 (6 bases). The CDR3 runs 15 residues. Deletions cut 5 bases from V and 4 bases from J, with 18 bases between. The V gene's germline CDR1 is MDHEN and CDR2 SYDVKM. The CDR3 sequence: CASSRIQGMEYEQYF. CDR3 nucleotide sequence: TGTGCCAGCAGTAGAATACAGGGTATGGAGTACGAGCAGTACTTC.

This clonotype was seen at least ten times. The V and J genes are TRBV11-2 and TRBJ2-7, with 8 nucleotides matching TRBD1. CDR3 length equals 14 residues. V was clipped by 1 base and J by 5 bases; unmatched bases: 4. Germline CDR1 is SGHAT and CDR2 is FQNNGV. The CDR3 DNA reads as TGTGCCAGCAGCTTAGTGCAGGGGGCACACGAGCAGTACTTC. Translated: CASSLVQGAHEQYF. Full variable domain (remainder filled in from reference TRBV11-2 and TRBJ2-7): EAGVAQSPRYKIIEKRQSVAFWCNPISGHATLYWYQQILGQGPKLLIQFQNNGVVDDSQLPKDRFSAERLKGVDSTLKIQPAKLEDSAVYLCASSLVQGAHEQYFGPGTRLTVT.

Only a few counts were recorded for this clonotype. The chain joins TRBV3-1 to TRBJ2-7; 7 bases map to TRBD1. Losses at the gene ends were 0 bases for V and 1 base for J; bases not matched to a gene: 9. CDR3 size: 17 residues. CDR1 is LGHDT, CDR2 YNNKEL, per germline (reference sequence). CDR3 amino acids: CASSQDYMGQRSYEQYF. In DNA, the CDR3 is TGTGCCAGCAGCCAAGATTATATGGGACAGAGGTCCTACGAGCAGTACTTC.

This clonotype was detected only a few times. J is TRBJ2-3 and V is TRBV6-2 or TRBV6-3; 7 bases map to TRBD1. Germline CDR1 is MNHEY and CDR2 is SVGEGT. J lost 6 bases, V lost 5 bases, and 8 bases had no gene match. This CDR3 region has 14 residues. CDR3 coding DNA: TGTGCCAGCAGTAGGGACAGCCTCGTGGATACGCAGTATTTT. This codes for CASSRDSLVDTQYF.

Ten or more counts support this clonotype. J is TRBJ2-1 and V is TRBV27; tentatively, D is TRBD2 (6 bases). This CDR3 has 16 residues. The germline V and J ends were trimmed by 1 base and 1 base, with 11 bases remaining between them. Germline V gene sequence: CDR1 MNHEY, CDR2 SMNVEV (reference sequence). The DNA of the CDR3 is TGTGCCAGCAGTTTATGGCGGGGTAGTTCCTACAATGAGCAGTTCTTC. This translates into CASSLWRGSSYNEQFF.